What follows are 18 T cell receptor beta chains derived from one specimen sequenced in a study of blood T cell repertoires in COVID-19. Only in-frame clones appear in the TCRdb table, and some are missing; sequencing was by immunoSEQ multiplex PCR. The sample has about 140,000 clones; 79% are singletons. The sample was peripheral blood. These receptors came from a man between 60 and 75 years old with acute or convalescent COVID-19.

This chain uses TRBV7-2 with TRBJ2-7, with D possibly matching TRBD2 (5 bases). The CDR3 has 15 amino acids. CDR1 and CDR2 from the germline V gene are SGHTA and FQGNSA. The V end was cut by 7 bases, the J end by 1 base, with 17 bases between. The CDR3 DNA is TGTGCCAGCACCCCTCTCGGCGGGCGATCCTACGAGCAGTACTTC. Its translation: CASTPLGGRSYEQYF.

The chain combines TRBV27 with TRBJ2-5; TRBD2 matches at 11 bases. CDR3 length: 15 amino acids. Germline V lookup: CDR1 MNHEY, CDR2 SMNVEV (reference sequence). Trimming cost V 4 bases and J 6 bases; bases outside gene matches: 7. The CDR3 DNA follows: TGTGCCAGCAGTTCCTCACTAGCGGGAGTCCAGACCCAGTACTTC. Protein product: CASSSSLAGVQTQYF.

This clone was recorded a few times. V usage is TRBV5-5 and J usage is TRBJ1-3, with D possibly matching TRBD1 (5 bases). The CDR3 has 18 residues. Between the trimmed V and J ends, which lost 3 bases and 4 bases, there was a span of 23 bases. Germline values: CDR1 SGHKS, CDR2 YYEKEE (reference sequence). The CDR3 nucleotides read TGTGCCAGCAGCTCAACCCCCGGCCCAGGGCTGGCCGGAAACACCATATATTTT. Its protein is CASSSTPGPGLAGNTIYF. The full variable domain, in which reference TRBV5-5 and TRBJ1-3 provide the parts outside the CDR3, is DAGVTQSPTHLIKTRGQQVTLRCSPISGHKSVSWYQQVLGQGPQFIFQYYEKEERGRGNFPDRFSARQFPNYSSELNVNALLLGDSALYLCASSSTPGPGLAGNTIYFGEGSWLTVV.

V gene TRBV28 combines with J gene TRBJ2-4, with D possibly being TRBD1 (5 bases). Germline assignment: CDR1 MDHEN and CDR2 SYDVKM. The CDR3 covers 15 residues. The V and J ends lost 3 bases and 1 base respectively, with 10 bases between them. The CDR3 reads CASSFRQSAKNIQYF. DNA of the CDR3: TGTGCCAGCAGTTTCCGACAGTCTGCCAAAAACATTCAGTACTTC. Full variable domain (remainder filled in from reference TRBV28 and TRBJ2-4): DVKVTQSSRYLVKRTGEKVFLECVQDMDHENMFWYRQDPGLGLRLIYFSYDVKMKEKGDIPEGYSVSREKKERFSLILESASTNQTSMYLCASSFRQSAKNIQYFGAGTRLSVL.

The V gene is TRBV20-1, the J gene TRBJ2-7, with D unresolved. The CDR3 contains 11 residues. The V gene's germline CDR1 is DFQATT and CDR2 SNEGSKA (reference sequence). The germline V and J ends were trimmed by 3 bases and 3 bases, with 6 bases remaining between them. CDR3 bases: TGCAGTGCTAGCCAGAACTACGAGCAGTACTTC. Protein sequence: CSASQNYEQYF.

Points on this clone: The sample has other DNA sequences that encode this CDR3 too. V and J are TRBV7-3 and TRBJ2-7; 7 bases are shared with TRBD1. The germline CDR1 and CDR2 sequences are SGHTA and FQGTGA. This CDR3 comprises 13 residues. J was trimmed by 2 bases and V by 5 bases; bases with no gene match: 3. DNA of the CDR3: TGTGCCAGCAGCCTTACAGGGGCCTACGAGCAGTACTTC. It translates to CASSLTGAYEQYF.

The V and J genes are TRBV7-2 and TRBJ2-7; 12 bases fit TRBD2. J was trimmed by 2 bases and V by 5 bases; bases with no gene match: 10. The CDR3 has 17 amino acids. Germline loops: CDR1 SGHTA, CDR2 FQGNSA. The CDR3 nucleotides are TGTGCCAGCAGCACCCGACTAGCGGGAGTCTTGGCCTACGAGCAGTACTTC. Amino acids: CASSTRLAGVLAYEQYF.

The chain is built from TRBV11-2 and TRBJ1-1; the D is unclear. Germline CDR1 is SGHAT and CDR2 is FQNNGV. V was pared by 0 bases and J by 4 bases, with 12 bases between. This CDR3 is 15 amino acids long. The CDR3 loop is CASSLDYGGSTEAFF. The CDR3 DNA reads as TGTGCCAGCAGCTTAGACTACGGCGGGAGCACTGAAGCTTTCTTT.

The chain uses TRBV6-2 or TRBV6-3 and TRBJ2-5, with 7 bases identical to TRBD2. This CDR3 is built from 14 residues. V was clipped by 3 bases and J by 3 bases; unmatched bases: 4. The germline gives CDR1 MNHEY, CDR2 SVGEGT. The CDR3 here is CASSYLRGEETQYF. CDR3 coding DNA: TGTGCCAGCAGTTATCTCCGGGGGGAAGAGACCCAGTACTTC.

This clone was picked up a small number of times. The chain couples TRBV7-2 to TRBJ2-5; 10 nucleotides agree with TRBD1. The CDR3 is made up of 16 amino acids. Germline CDR1 and CDR2: SGHTA and FQGNSA. V gave up 6 bases and J gave up 7 bases; unmatched junction bases: 14. The CDR3 spells CASSLIRDRGQGTQYF. CDR3 DNA: TGTGCCAGCAGTTTGATCCGGGACAGGGGTCAGGGGACCCAGTACTTC.

The chain carries TRBV4-3 and TRBJ1-4, with D perhaps matching TRBD1 (6 bases). Germline V CDR1 and CDR2: LGHNA, YSLEER. The CDR3 contains 15 residues. Trimming stripped 4 bases from V and 3 bases from J, with 12 bases between. This chain's CDR3 is CASSLAWTANEKLFF. The CDR3 nucleotides are TGCGCCAGCAGCCTTGCTTGGACAGCTAATGAAAAACTGTTTTTT.

The rearrangement links TRBV30 to TRBJ1-3; the D gene is possibly TRBD1 (5 bases). CDR3 length: 12 residues. The V end lost 1 base, the J end lost 4 bases, and 5 bases lay between the germline ends. Germline CDR1 is GTSNPN and CDR2 is SVGIG (reference sequence). The CDR3 region is CAWSGQGNTIYF. CDR3 nucleotides: TGTGCCTGGAGTGGACAGGGAAACACCATATATTTT.

This chain connects TRBV29-1 to TRBJ2-7, with 8 nucleotides matching TRBD1. Germline V gene lookup returns CDR1 SQVTM and CDR2 ANQGSEA. V shed 5 bases and J 5 bases; nucleotides not matched to a gene: 14. The CDR3 is made up of 15 amino acids. Here the CDR3 DNA reads TGCAGCGTTTTGTTTCGGCAGGGGGCTTTCGACGAGCAGTACTTC. It codes for CSVLFRQGAFDEQYF.

This rearrangement joins TRBV4-1 to TRBJ1-3; TRBD1 might be the D (6 bases). This CDR3 region has 16 residues. CDR1 MGHRA and CDR2 YSYEKL come from the germline V gene. V was cut by 1 base and J by 12 bases, with 22 bases left in between. CDR3 sequence (DNA): TGCGCCAGCAGCCAAGCTTTCGGGGGGCGGACCCCCGGCATATATTTT. It translates to CASSQAFGGRTPGIYF.

The rearrangement uses TRBV24-1 and TRBJ2-3; 12 bases are a match to TRBD2. This CDR3 spans 17 amino acids. CDR1 is KGHDR and CDR2 is SFDVKD in the germline V gene. Trimming removed 4 bases from V and 3 bases from J; junction bases left unmatched: 7. CDR3 nucleotides: TGTGCCACCAGTGAACGGACTAGCGGGACTCCTACAGATACGCAGTATTTT. Protein: CATSERTSGTPTDTQYF.

The chain combines TRBV6-2 or TRBV6-3 with TRBJ1-1; 8 nucleotides align to TRBD1. This CDR3 is built from 17 residues. Germline V gives CDR1 MNHEY, CDR2 SVGEGT. J gave up 0 bases and V 6 bases, and 12 bases lay outside the gene matches. The CDR3 protein is CASSRGAGGSLNTEAFF. The CDR3 DNA reads as TGTGCCAGCAGCCGCGGGGCAGGGGGCTCCCTGAACACTGAAGCTTTCTTT.

V usage is TRBV6-5 and J usage is TRBJ1-6, with D unclear. V lost 8 bases and J lost 10, with 15 bases in between. The germline CDR1 and CDR2 sequences are MNHEY and SVGAGI. This CDR3 comprises 13 residues. CDR3 sequence reads: CASGRAIGSPLHF. The DNA of the CDR3 is TGTGCCAGCGGGCGAGCCATAGGCTCACCCCTCCACTTT.

The chain is built from TRBV18 and TRBJ2-2; 7 bases are shared with TRBD1. CDR1 and CDR2 from the germline V gene are KGHSH and LQKENI. J lost 2 bases, V lost 4 bases, and 7 bases had no gene match. This CDR3 spans 16 amino acids. The CDR3 DNA reads as TGTGCCAGCTCACTCAGACAGGGCGAAAACACCGGGGAGCTGTTTTTT. It translates to CASSLRQGENTGELFF.